This T cell receptor (beta chain) was identified during a study of T cell responses to AZD1222 COVID-19 vaccine. Study-wide results and caveats: Clonal diversity may have been underestimated in mostly white British donors. Only a handful of people who got AZD1222 tested seropositive at baseline. Repertoires were sampled only after the peak T cell response.

The CDR3 has 14 residues. Germline lookup yields CDR1 MDHEN and CDR2 SYDVKM. The ends were cut back, 3 bases at V and 9 bases at J, with 17 bases in the middle. As concerns this clone: Its antigen is currently unknown.

Only in-frame clones appear in the TCRdb table, and some are missing; sequencing was by immunoSEQ multiplex PCR. This table holds some 140,000 clones, approximately 90% found once. This rearrangement joins TRBV28 to TRBJ1-2; tentative D call: TRBD1 (5 bases). This TCR was recovered from an adult in good health. The sample consisted of peripheral blood, taken on day 0 of AZD1222 vaccination. The CDR3 sequence is CASSFRQGITSYTF. In DNA form, the CDR3 reads TGTGCCAGCAGTTTCCGGCAGGGAATAACGAGCTACACCTTC.